The 17 T cell receptor beta chains in this list originate from one sample, sequenced in a study of T cell repertoires in cytomegalovirus infection. From the reads, TCRdb called clonotypes with MiXCR, one entry per CDR3 protein. The data show approximately 97,000 distinct CDR3 sequences, with about 15% seen just once and over 8% held by the top ten. The sample comprised PBMCs. These receptors were collected from a human donor in good health (CMV status not recorded). Some clones in this sample may be carry-over from other donors' samples.

At least ten counts were recorded for this clonotype. CDR3 DNA sequence: TGTGCCAGCAGGTCCGGGACAGGTCGCGAAGCTTTCTTT. This gives the protein CASRSGTGREAFF. This chain connects TRBV6-2 or TRBV6-3 to TRBJ1-1, with 8 positions matching TRBD1. This CDR3 has 13 residues. Germline V gene sequence: CDR1 MNHEY, CDR2 SVGEGT. The V segment lost 6 bases and the J segment 8 bases; nucleotides outside the gene matches: 8.

This chain links TRBV7-3 with TRBJ2-6; a possible D gene is TRBD2 (7 bases). V lost 5 bases to trimming and J lost 4 bases, with 18 bases between them. The CDR3 extends over 17 amino acids. CDR1 is SGHTA, CDR2 FQGTGA, per germline. This chain's CDR3 is CASSPGGWGLGANVLTF. The CDR3 DNA reads TGTGCCAGCAGCCCCGGGGGGTGGGGGCTCGGGGCCAACGTCCTGACTTTC.

This clonotype was seen ten or more times. The chain carries TRBV7-2 and TRBJ2-7; a weak D match, TRBD2 (5 bases). The CDR3 covers 13 residues. Per the germline V gene, CDR1 is SGHTA and CDR2 is FQGNSA. V lost 3 bases and J lost 3, with 9 bases in between. In DNA, the CDR3 is TGTGCCAGCAGCTTCCAACGGGGCTACGAGCAGTACTTC. Its translation: CASSFQRGYEQYF.

This clonotype was counted ten times or more. V and J are TRBV11-2 and TRBJ2-3; TRBD2 matches 7 bases. Looked up from germline, CDR1 is SGHAT and CDR2 is FQNNGV. The CDR3 sequence is 17 residues long. The trim removed 5 bases at V and 2 bases at J, leaving 13 bases unmatched. The CDR3 sequence: CASSLTSSGPFTDTQYF. CDR3 sequence (DNA): TGTGCCAGCAGCCTAACTTCTAGCGGACCCTTCACAGATACGCAGTATTTT. Together with reference TRBV11-2 and TRBJ2-3, the CDR3 gives the full variable domain: EAGVAQSPRYKIIEKRQSVAFWCNPISGHATLYWYQQILGQGPKLLIQFQNNGVVDDSQLPKDRFSAERLKGVDSTLKIQPAKLEDSAVYLCASSLTSSGPFTDTQYFGPGTRLTVL.

This clonotype was detected many times. The chain combines TRBV7-2 with TRBJ2-2; D remains ambiguous. The CDR3 covers 13 residues. Germline CDR1 SGHTA, CDR2 FQGNSA. Between the trimmed V and J ends, which lost 4 bases and 3 bases, there was a span of 6 bases. The CDR3 loop is CASSSTYTGELFF. DNA for the CDR3: TGTGCCAGCAGCTCCACATACACCGGGGAGCTGTTTTTT.

This clonotype was found a few times. The chain uses TRBV6-2 or TRBV6-3 and TRBJ1-1; 8 bases are shared with TRBD1. The J segment lost 6 bases and the V segment lost 8 bases, leaving 17 bases of the junction unmatched. The CDR3 covers 16 residues. The V gene's germline CDR1 is MNHEY and CDR2 SVGEGT. CDR3 coding DNA: TGTGCCAGCTCAGACAGGGGACGGACGCGGGGGGCTGAAGCTTTCTTT. As protein: CASSDRGRTRGAEAFF.

V and J are TRBV28 and TRBJ1-5; D is possibly TRBD1 (6 bases). This CDR3 spans 15 amino acids. Germline CDR1 reads MDHEN; CDR2 reads SYDVKM. V lost 5 bases and J lost 4, with 15 bases in between. In DNA, the CDR3 is TGTGCCAGCAGTAGACAGGCTACGGGGAATCAGCCCCAGCATTTT. It codes for CASSRQATGNQPQHF.

This clonotype has a handful of counts. The chain couples TRBV7-3 to TRBJ2-3; D is possibly TRBD2 (6 bases). Germline V gene lookup returns CDR1 SGHTA and CDR2 FQGTGA. The length of the CDR3 is 16 residues. V was clipped by 5 bases and J by 0 bases, with 15 bases between them. This CDR3 is CASSPSSGSSTDTQYF. The CDR3 DNA follows: TGTGCCAGCAGCCCGAGTAGCGGCTCTAGCACAGATACGCAGTATTTT.

This chain connects TRBV20-1 to TRBJ2-5, with D possibly TRBD1 on 6 matching bases. CDR3 length: 14 residues. Germline CDR1 is DFQATT and CDR2 is SNEGSKA (reference sequence). V lost 5 bases, J lost 3 bases, and 16 bases lay in between. CDR3 in amino acids: CSARNGTYKETQYF. CDR3 DNA sequence: TGCAGTGCTCGTAACGGGACATACAAAGAGACCCAGTACTTC.

The chain joins TRBV5-1 to TRBJ2-7; 7 nucleotides match TRBD1. CDR1 and CDR2 from the germline V gene are SGHRS and YFSETQ. The CDR3 runs 16 residues. With V trimmed by 0 bases and J by 0 bases, 6 bases remained unmatched. The CDR3 is CASSLGWTGSSYEQYF. Here the CDR3 DNA reads TGCGCCAGCAGCTTGGGGTGGACAGGAAGCTCCTACGAGCAGTACTTC.

The genes are TRBV7-9 and TRBJ2-7, with no clear D. CDR1 SEHNR and CDR2 FQNEAQ come from the germline V gene (reference sequence). The CDR3 extends over 12 amino acids. Trimming took off 5 bases at V and 6 bases at J, with 11 bases between the two ends. The CDR3 loop is CASSPLGIEQYF. In DNA form, the CDR3 reads TGTGCCAGCAGCCCACTGGGCATCGAGCAGTACTTC. Based on the CDR3 plus reference TRBV7-9 and TRBJ2-7, the full variable domain is DTGVSQNPRHKITKRGQNVTFRCDPISEHNRLYWYRQTLGQGPEFLTYFQNEAQLEKSRLLSDRFSAERPKGSFSTLEIQRTEQGDSAMYLCASSPLGIEQYFGPGTRLTVT.

The J gene is TRBJ1-1, the V gene TRBV5-1; D remains unclear. Trimming took off 6 bases at V and 1 base at J, with 7 bases between the two ends. Looked up from germline, CDR1 is SGHRS and CDR2 is YFSETQ. This CDR3 spans 12 amino acids. The CDR3 DNA reads TGCGCCAGCAAGGAAGAGAACACTGAAGCTTTCTTT. It encodes CASKEENTEAFF.

This clonotype was found many times. V gene TRBV7-2 combines with J gene TRBJ2-5; D gene uncertain. The V gene lost 5 bases and the J gene lost 4 bases, with 14 bases spanning the gap. Germline V CDR1 and CDR2: SGHTA, FQGNSA. This CDR3 region has 14 residues. The CDR3 nucleotides read TGTGCCAGCAGCCCCCGGGCGGTCGGAGAGACCCAGTACTTC. Encoded protein: CASSPRAVGETQYF.

This chain links TRBV7-3 with TRBJ2-1; 10 nucleotides match TRBD1. This CDR3 region has 14 residues. The V segment lost 6 bases and the J segment 6 bases; nucleotides outside the gene matches: 5. Per the germline V gene, CDR1 is SGHTA and CDR2 is FQGTGA. The CDR3 DNA reads TGTGCCAGCAGTATGCGGGACAGGGGCAATGAGCAGTTCTTC. Protein: CASSMRDRGNEQFF.

This clonotype was observed a handful of times. The chain uses TRBV7-3 and TRBJ1-5; TRBD1 is a possible D gene (6 bases). Germline lookup yields CDR1 SGHTA and CDR2 FQGTGA. The CDR3 is 13 residues long. V was shortened by 4 bases and J by 7 bases, with 11 bases between the two germline ends. The DNA of the CDR3 is TGTGCCAGCAGCTCCCGCAGGGGCCAGCCCCAGCATTTT. Its protein product is CASSSRRGQPQHF.

In its sample, this clonotype was seen many times. V and J are TRBV7-8 and TRBJ2-1; TRBD2 aligns across 8 bases. The germline gives CDR1 SGHVS, CDR2 FQNEAQ. Losses at the gene ends were 1 base for V and 5 bases for J; bases not matched to a gene: 19. The CDR3 loop spans 20 amino acids. CDR3 DNA sequence: TGTGCCAGCAGCTTAGTTCCGGGACTAGGCACACTCCGAGGGAACAATGAGCAGTTCTTC. It translates to CASSLVPGLGTLRGNNEQFF.

This clonotype was counted at least ten times. The chain has TRBV6-6 and TRBJ1-2; D perhaps matches TRBD1 (6 bases). Germline V gene sequence: CDR1 MNHNY, CDR2 SVGAGI (reference sequence). This CDR3 has 14 amino acids. Deletions cut 7 bases from V and 4 bases from J, with 16 bases between. For the CDR3, the DNA is TGTGCCAGCACGGGGGCAGGGTCCGCCTATGGCTACACCTTC. Translating gives CASTGAGSAYGYTF.